This T cell receptor beta chain was sequenced for a study of regulatory T cells in long-lasting Graves disease. TCR beta libraries were built with iRepertoire HTBI primers and Arm-PCR of CDR3 regions. The authors' processing: The samples yielded 55 to 75 TRBV and approximately 15 TRBJ segments. TCRdb redid the calling of the multiplex PCR reads with MiXCR, one entry per CDR3 protein. It is TCRdb's table, rather than the study itself, that gives the V and J calls and clone size. Of over 500,000 distinct CDR3 sequences listed, less than 20% are singletons. This clonotype has at least ten counts. Its antigen is not identified. General study results and limits: New patients shared fewer public clonotypes (about 970) than persistent patients did (around 3,000).

The time point is: newly diagnosed GD, antithyroid drugs for less than 3 months. PBMC-extracted RNA yielded the TCR library. The data were also submitted as part of a second study, on T cells in Graves' hyperthyroidism and ophthalmopathy. That investigation notes: Researchers ran a first-round RT-PCR on the TCR CDR3 using the HTBI primer set. Blood also carried most thyroid clonotypes expanded above 0.001.

The source was peripheral blood mononuclear cells (PBMCs), collected at new diagnosis, from a patient treated with antithyroid drugs. This sequence was found in a woman aged 25 to 45 with Graves disease.

CDR3 loop: CASSPGRGNYNEQFF. CDR3 coding DNA: TGTGCCAGCAGTCCTGGGCGGGGGAATTACAATGAGCAGTTCTTC. The chain links TRBV12-3 or TRBV12-4 to TRBJ2-1, with 7 bases that match TRBD2. V gave up 5 bases and J gave up 4 bases; unmatched junction bases: 8. The CDR3 sequence is 15 residues long.